Shown below are 17 T cell receptor beta chains from a single sample sequenced in a study of blood T cell repertoires in COVID-19. TCRdb's table, derived via immunoSEQ multiplex PCR, lists solely in-frame clones and lacks some. The profile shows about 110,000 clones, more than 70% of them singletons. The specimen was peripheral blood. The receptors stem from a man aged 40-49 years with active or convalescent COVID-19.

The chain employs TRBV28 and TRBJ1-4; unclear D gene. Trimming shortened V by 6 bases and J by 5 bases, and 13 bases separated the two germline ends. The CDR3 has 14 residues. CDR1 MDHEN and CDR2 SYDVKM come from the germline V gene. CDR3 nucleotide sequence: TGTGCCAGCAGACCTAGAAGGTTGAATGAAAAACTGTTTTTT. It yields the protein CASRPRRLNEKLFF.

The count of this clone is one. The CDR3 is CASRQGAGTQYF. The CDR3, as DNA: TGTGCCAGCAGACAGGGGGCGGGGACCCAGTACTTC. The V call is TRBV7-9, the J call TRBJ2-5, with 9 bases fitting TRBD1. There are 12 residues in the CDR3. With V trimmed by 6 bases and J by 7 bases, 3 bases remained unmatched. Germline V gene data show CDR1 as SEHNR and CDR2 as FQNEAQ (reference sequence).

This chain joins TRBV7-9 and TRBJ1-2, with 11 bases aligning to TRBD1. The CDR3 loop spans 14 amino acids. V was clipped by 5 bases and J by 8 bases; unmatched bases: 7. Germline V gives CDR1 SEHNR, CDR2 FQNEAQ (reference sequence). Here the CDR3 DNA reads TGTGCCAGCAGCCCGTGGGACAGGGGGAAGGGCTACACCTTC. Protein: CASSPWDRGKGYTF.

V and J are TRBV27 and TRBJ1-2; D is uncertain. The CDR3 runs 16 residues. Germline CDR1 reads MNHEY; CDR2 reads SMNVEV (reference sequence). Trimming took off 0 bases at V and 4 bases at J, with 15 bases between the two ends. The CDR3 DNA follows: TGTGCCAGCAGTTTATCGATGGCTCCAGGCTCCTATGGCTACACCTTC. The encoded protein is CASSLSMAPGSYGYTF.

V gene TRBV6-6 combines with J gene TRBJ1-5; 9 bases line up with TRBD1. With V trimmed by 5 bases and J by 3 bases, 11 bases remained unmatched. This CDR3 spans 17 amino acids. CDR1 and CDR2 from the germline V gene are MNHNY and SVGAGI (reference sequence). The CDR3 DNA follows: TGTGCCAGCAGTCCTAGCGGACAGGGGAGGCACAATCAGCCCCAGCATTTT. Its protein is CASSPSGQGRHNQPQHF.

The chain is built from TRBV28 and TRBJ1-5; no reliable D call. This CDR3 is built from 12 residues. Germline CDR1 and CDR2: MDHEN and SYDVKM. The germline V and J ends were trimmed by 6 bases and 1 base, with 4 bases remaining between them. The CDR3 bases are TGTGCCAGCAGGGAGAGCAATCAGCCCCAGCATTTT. This codes for CASRESNQPQHF.

The gene calls are TRBV7-2 and TRBJ1-4, with 9 bases matching TRBD1. Trimming took 5 bases from V and 2 from J; bases not matched to a gene: 9. Germline values: CDR1 SGHTA, CDR2 FQGNSA. The CDR3 extends over 17 amino acids. DNA for the CDR3: TGTGCCAGCAGCATACGACAGGGGGGGGCTACTAATGAAAAACTGTTTTTT. As protein: CASSIRQGGATNEKLFF.

The chain links TRBV19 to TRBJ1-4, with D tentatively TRBD1 (5 bases). This CDR3 has 15 residues. The germline V and J ends were trimmed by 4 bases and 0 bases, with 9 bases remaining between them. Germline values: CDR1 LNHDA, CDR2 SQIVND (reference sequence). CDR3 residues: CASSRGRSTNEKLFF. In DNA, the CDR3 is TGTGCCAGTAGTAGGGGCAGGTCAACTAATGAAAAACTGTTTTTT.

J is TRBJ1-6 and V is TRBV27, with 8 bases lining up with TRBD1. V was pared by 2 bases and J by 9 bases, with 6 bases of the junction left unmatched. Looked up from germline, CDR1 is MNHEY and CDR2 is SMNVEV (reference sequence). This CDR3 spans 15 amino acids. CDR3 residues: CASSLQGAVGSPLHF. Here the CDR3 DNA reads TGTGCCAGCAGTTTACAGGGGGCAGTAGGTTCACCCCTCCACTTT.

The sample holds one count of this clone. The chain has TRBV10-3 and TRBJ1-5, with TRBD1 matching over 8 bases. This CDR3 is 15 amino acids long. Losses at the gene ends were 3 bases for V and 5 bases for J; bases not matched to a gene: 6. Looked up from germline, CDR1 is ENHRY and CDR2 is SYGVKD. CDR3 amino acids: CAISERTGSDQPQHF. DNA for the CDR3: TGTGCCATCAGTGAAAGGACAGGGTCGGATCAGCCCCAGCATTTT.

The rearrangement uses TRBV19 and TRBJ2-7, with D unclear. There are 14 residues in the CDR3. V shed 5 bases and J shed 6 bases, with 17 bases lying between them. From germline, CDR1 is LNHDA and CDR2 SQIVND (reference sequence). The CDR3, as DNA: TGTGCCAGTAGTGACCAGGTTCTGGCCGGCGAGCAGTACTTC. As protein: CASSDQVLAGEQYF. The full variable domain, its missing parts supplied by reference TRBV19 and TRBJ2-7, is DGGITQSPKYLFRKEGQNVTLSCEQNLNHDAMYWYRQDPGQGLRLIYYSQIVNDFQKGDIAEGYSVSREKKESFPLTVTSAQKNPTAFYLCASSDQVLAGEQYFGPGTRLTVT.

CDR3 in DNA: TGTGCCAGCAGGACAGGGTCCCAAGCTTTCTTT. This gives the protein CASRTGSQAFF. The rearrangement uses TRBV5-8 and TRBJ1-1; 7 bases match TRBD1. The germline CDR1 and CDR2 sequences are SGHTS and YDEGEE. The V and J ends lost 5 bases and 9 bases, in that order; junction bases with no gene match: 4. This CDR3 has 11 amino acids.

The V and J genes are TRBV9 and TRBJ1-2, with TRBD1 matching 7 bases. Trimming removed 0 bases from V and 7 bases from J; junction bases left unmatched: 3. CDR1 and CDR2 from the germline V gene are SGDLS and YYNGEE. The CDR3 runs to 13 residues. This CDR3 is CASSVEGTVGYTF. CDR3 bases: TGTGCCAGCAGCGTAGAGGGGACAGTTGGCTACACCTTC.

This clone appeared a single time. The CDR3 DNA reads as TGTGCCAGCAGCAGGGGGCTGCTGAAGAGACTCTTT. It specifies CASSRGLLKRLF. The J gene is TRBJ1-1, the V gene TRBV21-1; the table's D call, TRBD1, was not checked against the DNA. TRBV21-1 is noted as a pseudogene. The CDR3 sequence is 12 residues long.

The chain has TRBV2 and TRBJ1-1; 7 nucleotides match TRBD1. V was clipped by 9 bases and J by 0 bases; unmatched bases: 10. The CDR3 loop spans 15 amino acids. Germline-derived CDR1 and CDR2 are SNHLY and FYNNEI. The CDR3 is CASNRDSRMNTEAFF. CDR3 bases: TGTGCCAGTAACCGGGACAGTAGGATGAACACTGAAGCTTTCTTT.

This clone has just one count. The chain has TRBV11-1 and TRBJ1-2, with 7 nucleotides matching TRBD1. CDR1 is SGHAT and CDR2 is FQDESV in the germline V gene (reference sequence). With 1 base clipped from V and 0 bases from J, the junction kept 2 bases outside the gene matches. The CDR3 contains 15 residues. The CDR3 loop reads CASSLGGTANYGYTF. Here the CDR3 DNA reads TGTGCCAGCAGCTTAGGAGGGACAGCTAACTATGGCTACACCTTC. Full variable domain (remainder filled in from reference TRBV11-1 and TRBJ1-2): EAEVAQSPRYKITEKSQAVAFWCDPISGHATLYWYRQILGQGPELLVQFQDESVVDDSQLPKDRFSAERLKGVDSTLKIQPAELGDSAMYLCASSLGGTANYGYTFGSGTRLTVV.

The chain is built from TRBV30 and TRBJ2-2; D might be TRBD1 (5 bases). The CDR3 sequence is 15 residues long. V dropped 0 bases and J dropped 2 bases, with 10 bases sitting between them. From germline, CDR1 is GTSNPN and CDR2 SVGIG (reference sequence). The CDR3 region is CAWSVARVNTGELFF. CDR3 sequence (DNA): TGTGCCTGGAGTGTCGCCAGGGTTAACACCGGGGAGCTGTTTTTT.